This T cell receptor beta chain is drawn from a study of T cell changes during pregnancy in multiple sclerosis (dated by TCRdb to the late 2010s). With regard to the full study: Changes in the T cell repertoire over the course of pregnancy were examined in this study in women with multiple sclerosis.

Library preparation was by the immunoSEQ multiplex PCR assay. As stored in TCRdb, this immuneACCESS dataset retains in-frame rearrangements with V and J assigned. A fraction of the clones does not appear; measured against another copy, unresolved V genes explain less than half of the discrepancy, and the remainder lacks a known reason. The sample data list some 31,000 clones, and approximately 90% of these were observed just once. The ten largest clones represent approximately 10% of the sample. As to this clone: Its antigen target is currently unknown. The input lacks base qualities; no much larger clone sits a single base away.

Here V drops 4 bases and J drops 7 bases, and the junction holds 9 bases not matched to any gene. As encoded in the germline V gene (reference sequence), CDR1 is SEHNR while CDR2 is FQNEAQ. Measured from the cysteine to the phenylalanine, the CDR3 is 17 residues long. Only the CDR3 region is kept as DNA, spanning 51 bases read in frame from base 1. The receptor was isolated from a female donor with multiple sclerosis, enrolled in a pregnancy study. The receptor chain draws on TRBV7-9 and TRBJ2-1; TRBD2 aligns with 14 central bases. Source: CD8+ T cells from peripheral blood mononuclear cells, taken in the third trimester of pregnancy. The bases are TGTGCCAGCAGCTCTGGGACTAGCGGGAGAGGTCGAAATGAGCAGTTCTTC. Translated, it reads CASSSGTSGRGRNEQFF.